These 32 T cell receptor beta chains were sequenced from one sample in a study of a mutant IDH1 vaccine in newly diagnosed glioma. This table comes from immunoSEQ multiplex PCR, and its TCRdb copy is limited to in-frame clones, with some not included. The sample lists approximately 92,000 clones, about four fifths occurring once. Time point described: baseline, week 1 (first vaccination visit). Stated treatment: pre-vaccination baseline after standard-of-care therapy. Sequenced here: PBMCs, sampled from a glioma patient treated with radiotherapy, temozolomide or both. The receptors shown here come from a woman in her 50s with glioma.

V gene TRBV7-2 combines with J gene TRBJ1-6; 8 nucleotides line up with TRBD1. The CDR3 spans 14 residues. Trimming cost V 4 bases and J 8 bases; bases outside gene matches: 4. Per the germline V gene, CDR1 is SGHTA and CDR2 is FQGNSA. CDR3 region: CASSWTGQDSPLHF. The CDR3 region has the DNA TGTGCCAGCAGCTGGACAGGGCAGGATTCACCCCTCCACTTT. Full variable domain (remainder filled in from reference TRBV7-2 and TRBJ1-6): GAGVSQSPSNKVTEKGKDVELRCDPISGHTALYWYRQSLGQGLEFLIYFQGNSAPDKSGLPSDRFSAERTGGSVSTLTIQRTQQEDSAVYLCASSWTGQDSPLHFGNGTRLTVT.

The chain uses TRBV5-1 and TRBJ2-7; 8 bases are a match to TRBD1. The CDR3 is 16 residues long. The V segment lost 0 bases and the J segment 2 bases; nucleotides outside the gene matches: 7. Germline values: CDR1 SGHRS, CDR2 YFSETQ. CDR3 amino acids: CASSLDPGQEAYEQYF. For the CDR3, the DNA is TGCGCCAGCAGCTTGGATCCGGGACAGGAGGCCTACGAGCAGTACTTC.

V is TRBV5-6 and J is TRBJ2-7, with TRBD2 matching 8 bases. This CDR3 contains 15 residues. Trimming removed 5 bases from V and 3 bases from J; junction bases left unmatched: 10. Germline V CDR1 and CDR2: SGHDT, YYEEEE. The DNA of the CDR3 is TGTGCCAGCAGTGATTTCGGGGGGGGGCACTACGAGCAGTACTTC. Translating gives CASSDFGGGHYEQYF.

The chain carries TRBV7-2 and TRBJ1-5, with a tentative D call TRBD1 (6 bases). The germline V gene has CDR1 SGHTA and CDR2 FQGNSA. Trimming stripped 5 bases from V and 1 base from J, with 9 bases between. The CDR3 runs 14 residues. The CDR3 region has the DNA TGTGCCAGCAGCAGGGGGACCAGCAATCAGCCCCAGCATTTT. Protein: CASSRGTSNQPQHF. The full variable domain, rest sourced from reference TRBV7-2 and TRBJ1-5, is GAGVSQSPSNKVTEKGKDVELRCDPISGHTALYWYRQSLGQGLEFLIYFQGNSAPDKSGLPSDRFSAERTGGSVSTLTIQRTQQEDSAVYLCASSRGTSNQPQHFGDGTRLSIL.

This clone was recorded once. This sequence joins TRBV5-8 and TRBJ1-1; D gene ambiguous. In germline, CDR1 is SGHTS, CDR2 YDEGEE. V was trimmed by 4 bases and J by 6 bases, leaving 19 bases between them. The CDR3 loop spans 15 amino acids. CDR3 sequence: CASSQSASKEAEAFF. CDR3 sequence (DNA): TGTGCCAGCAGCCAATCCGCTTCAAAAGAGGCTGAAGCTTTCTTT.

This clone has just a few counts. The rearrangement uses TRBV5-1 and TRBJ2-5; 7 bases line up with TRBD2. Per germline, CDR1 SGHRS and CDR2 YFSETQ. J was trimmed by 4 bases and V by 5 bases; bases with no gene match: 11. There are 15 residues in the CDR3. The CDR3: CASSTSGGGGETQYF. The CDR3 bases are TGCGCCAGCAGTACTTCCGGCGGGGGAGGAGAGACCCAGTACTTC. Filled out from reference TRBV5-1 and TRBJ2-5, the complete variable domain reads KAGVTQTPRYLIKTRGQQVTLSCSPISGHRSVSWYQQTPGQGLQFLFEYFSETQRNKGNFPGRFSGRQFSNSRSEMNVSTLELGDSALYLCASSTSGGGGETQYFGPGTRLLVL.

The rearrangement joins TRBV7-9 to TRBJ2-7; D is unresolved. This CDR3 is built from 15 residues. V lost 1 base and J lost 5, with 15 bases in between. The germline gives CDR1 SEHNR, CDR2 FQNEAQ (reference sequence). The CDR3 sequence: CASSLGGALGDEQYF. The CDR3 nucleotides read TGTGCCAGCAGCTTAGGTGGAGCACTTGGGGACGAGCAGTACTTC.

This chain joins TRBV2 and TRBJ2-7, with unresolved D. Germline assignment: CDR1 SNHLY and CDR2 FYNNEI. The CDR3 sequence is 14 residues long. Trimming removed 2 bases at V and 0 bases at J, with 8 bases between. Here the CDR3 DNA reads TGTGCCAGCAGTGAAACGGTTATCTCCTACGAGCAGTACTTC. It is translated as CASSETVISYEQYF.

This clone was counted once. The CDR3 coding sequence is TGTGCCAGTAGAGTTGGTCAGCAGTTATATGGCTACACCTTC. Protein sequence: CASRVGQQLYGYTF. V usage is TRBV19 and J usage is TRBJ1-2, with D unclear. CDR1 and CDR2 from the germline V gene are LNHDA and SQIVND (reference sequence). CDR3 length: 14 residues. The V end lost 6 bases, the J end lost 5 bases, and 16 bases lay between the germline ends. Drawing the rest from reference TRBV19 and TRBJ1-2, the complete variable domain is DGGITQSPKYLFRKEGQNVTLSCEQNLNHDAMYWYRQDPGQGLRLIYYSQIVNDFQKGDIAEGYSVSREKKESFPLTVTSAQKNPTAFYLCASRVGQQLYGYTFGSGTRLTVV.

The chain uses TRBV5-3 and TRBJ2-4, with 8 bases that match TRBD2. TRBV5-3 is filed as an ORF, its function uncertain. V was pared by 10 bases and J by 3 bases, with 9 bases of the junction left unmatched. The CDR3 is 14 residues long. DNA for the CDR3: TGTGCCCCAAGCCCCGGGGGGGTCAAAAACATTCAGTACTTC. As protein: CAPSPGGVKNIQYF.

The rearrangement joins TRBV7-3 to TRBJ2-6; 13 nucleotides agree with TRBD2. The length of the CDR3 is 19 residues. V shed 1 base and J 0 bases; nucleotides not matched to a gene: 3. Germline V CDR1 and CDR2: SGHTA, FQGTGA. The CDR3 reads CASSLMTSGGFSGANVLTF. DNA for the CDR3: TGTGCCAGCAGCTTAATGACTAGCGGGGGGTTCTCTGGGGCCAACGTCCTGACTTTC.

This chain links TRBV18 with TRBJ1-5; TRBD1 might be the D (6 bases). The CDR3 sequence is 14 residues long. V was pared by 6 bases and J by 0 bases, with 9 bases between. CDR1 is KGHSH, CDR2 LQKENI, per germline. The CDR3 region has the DNA TGTGCCAGCTCCCGGACAGATAGCAATCAGCCCCAGCATTTT. This gives the protein CASSRTDSNQPQHF.

The J gene is TRBJ1-4, the V gene TRBV28, with D unresolved. The CDR3 runs 13 residues. V lost 4 bases and J lost 0, with 3 bases in between. Per germline, CDR1 MDHEN and CDR2 SYDVKM. This chain's CDR3 is CASSYATNEKLFF. The CDR3 nucleotides read TGTGCCAGCAGTTATGCAACTAATGAAAAACTGTTTTTT.

V usage is TRBV7-2 and J usage is TRBJ2-1, with 11 bases identical to TRBD2. The CDR3 extends over 15 amino acids. CDR1 is SGHTA and CDR2 is FQGNSA in the germline V gene. With 5 bases clipped from V and 4 bases from J, the junction kept 4 bases outside the gene matches. The CDR3: CASSGSGGAYNEQFF. As DNA, the CDR3 is TGTGCCAGCAGCGGTAGCGGGGGGGCGTACAATGAGCAGTTCTTC.

The rearrangement joins TRBV5-1 to TRBJ2-3; D is perhaps TRBD1 or TRBD2 (7 bases each). Germline CDR1 SGHRS, CDR2 YFSETQ. V dropped 1 base and J dropped 6 bases, with 21 bases sitting between them. There are 17 residues in the CDR3. The CDR3, as DNA: TGCGCCAGCAGCTTGTCAGGGGGAGGGGGCTCCCAGGATACGCAGTATTTT. Translated: CASSLSGGGGSQDTQYF.

V and J are TRBV10-3 and TRBJ1-6, with TRBD1 matching 7 bases. Germline-derived CDR1 and CDR2 are ENHRY and SYGVKD. Trimming cost V 8 bases and J 5 bases; bases outside gene matches: 9. The CDR3 loop spans 15 amino acids. CDR3 in amino acids: CAIGQGGNHNSPLHF. The CDR3 DNA follows: TGTGCCATCGGGCAGGGGGGTAATCATAATTCACCCCTCCACTTT.

This chain uses TRBV4-2 with TRBJ1-4, with TRBD1 as a possible D gene (5 bases). Germline assignment: CDR1 LGHNA and CDR2 YNFKEQ. The ends were cut back, 5 bases at V and 6 bases at J, with 19 bases in the middle. The CDR3 length is 16 residues. The CDR3 DNA follows: TGTGCCAGCAGCTTTGCGCCGTCGGGGGGAGATGAAAAACTGTTTTTT. Amino acid sequence: CASSFAPSGGDEKLFF.

A word on this clone: Mismatch with germline at one junction end may stem from a read error. This chain links TRBV19 with TRBJ1-5; D is possibly TRBD1 (6 bases). CDR1 and CDR2 (germline): LNHDA, SQIVND (reference sequence). The CDR3 spans 16 residues. The CDR3 sequence is CASTSTGTLLSSPPHF. CDR3 DNA sequence: TGTGCCAGTACCTCGACCGGGACACTATTAAGCAGCCCCCCGCATTTT.

The chain carries TRBV6-6 and TRBJ1-1; TRBD1 matches at 10 bases. This CDR3 contains 14 residues. Per the germline V gene, CDR1 is MNHNY and CDR2 is SVGAGI (reference sequence). V trimming: 8 bases; J trimming: 4 bases; junction bases outside the gene matches: 7. As DNA, the CDR3 is TGTGCCAGCGGCCGGGGACAGGGGAGCACTGAAGCTTTCTTT. Protein: CASGRGQGSTEAFF.

The V call is TRBV18, the J call TRBJ2-7; a possible D gene is TRBD2 (5 bases). V lost 2 bases and J lost 7, with 12 bases in between. Germline-derived CDR1 and CDR2 are KGHSH and LQKENI. This CDR3 spans 13 amino acids. The CDR3 DNA reads TGTGCCAGCTCACCAGCGCCGGGGAATGAGCAGTACTTC. Amino acid sequence: CASSPAPGNEQYF.

The chain employs TRBV5-1 and TRBJ1-5, with D unclear. Germline CDR1 is SGHRS and CDR2 is YFSETQ. CDR3 length: 15 residues. Between the trimmed V and J ends, which lost 4 bases and 3 bases, there was a span of 14 bases. This chain's CDR3 is CASSPSGRDNQPQHF. DNA for the CDR3: TGCGCCAGCAGCCCCTCCGGGAGAGACAATCAGCCCCAGCATTTT.

CDR3 in DNA: TGTGCCAGCAGTAGAGGGACACCCCTCGAGCAGTACTTC. Its protein is CASSRGTPLEQYF. This rearrangement joins TRBV28 to TRBJ2-7; D is perhaps TRBD1 (6 bases). V shed 5 bases and J shed 6 bases, with 14 bases lying between them. This CDR3 region has 13 residues. Germline loops: CDR1 MDHEN, CDR2 SYDVKM.

This clone came up a few times. The rearrangement links TRBV28 to TRBJ1-2; a possible D gene is TRBD1 (6 bases). CDR1 MDHEN and CDR2 SYDVKM come from the germline V gene. This CDR3 is built from 14 residues. The ends were cut back, 5 bases at V and 2 bases at J, with 12 bases in the middle. The CDR3 reads CASSTGTMNYGYTF. In DNA form, the CDR3 reads TGTGCCAGCAGTACAGGGACTATGAACTATGGCTACACCTTC.

The genes are TRBV5-4 and TRBJ1-3, with TRBD1 matching over 7 bases. CDR1 and CDR2 from the germline V gene are SGHNT and YYREEE (reference sequence). V trimming: 0 bases; J trimming: 4 bases; junction bases outside the gene matches: 4. This CDR3 has 15 amino acids. The CDR3 DNA reads as TGTGCCAGCAGCTTGGACAGGGGAGGCGGAAACACCATATATTTT. It encodes CASSLDRGGGNTIYF.

V is TRBV29-1 and J is TRBJ2-2, with D unresolved. Trimming shortened V by 4 bases and J by 1 base, and 10 bases separated the two germline ends. Germline values: CDR1 SQVTM, CDR2 ANQGSEA. The CDR3 sequence is 14 residues long. The CDR3 sequence: CSVGHIMNTGELFF. The CDR3 nucleotides read TGCAGCGTTGGGCACATCATGAACACCGGGGAGCTGTTTTTT.

This clone was observed once. The rearrangement links TRBV28 to TRBJ1-1, with 10 bases identical to TRBD1. The length of the CDR3 is 14 residues. The germline V gene encodes CDR1 MDHEN and CDR2 SYDVKM. V was clipped by 6 bases and J by 4 bases; unmatched bases: 5. DNA for the CDR3: TGTGCCAGCAGCGTCAGGACAGGGGGCACTGAAGCTTTCTTT. As protein: CASSVRTGGTEAFF.

This chain links TRBV6-9 with TRBJ1-6; D call uncertain. V was shortened by 1 base and J by 7 bases, with 8 bases between the two germline ends. There are 14 residues in the CDR3. Looked up from germline, CDR1 is MNHGY and CDR2 is SVAAGI. This chain's CDR3 is CASSYLVGNSPLHF. The CDR3 coding sequence is TGTGCCAGCAGTTATTTAGTAGGGAATTCACCCCTCCACTTT.

This chain links TRBV4-3 with TRBJ1-6; possibly TRBD1 for D (5 bases). This CDR3 comprises 15 residues. The germline gives CDR1 LGHNA, CDR2 YSLEER. V lost 3 bases, J lost 1 base, and 7 bases lay in between. The CDR3 here is CASSHQGSYNSPLHF. The CDR3 coding sequence is TGCGCCAGCAGCCACCAGGGATCCTATAATTCACCCCTCCACTTT.

The gene calls are TRBV29-1 and TRBJ2-1; no clear D. The CDR3 has 14 amino acids. V lost 4 bases to trimming and J lost 0 bases, with 10 bases between them. Germline V gene sequence: CDR1 SQVTM, CDR2 ANQGSEA. As DNA, the CDR3 is TGCAGCGTTGGAGTCGGCACCTCCTACAATGAGCAGTTCTTC. It translates to CSVGVGTSYNEQFF.

The V gene is TRBV15, the J gene TRBJ2-1, with D maybe TRBD2 (6 bases). The CDR3 totals 14 residues. Germline-derived CDR1 and CDR2 are LNHNV and YYDKDF (reference sequence). V lost 4 bases to trimming and J lost 6 bases, with 13 bases between them. The CDR3 loop reads CATSKSGTFNEQFF. DNA for the CDR3: TGTGCCACCAGCAAATCGGGGACTTTCAATGAGCAGTTCTTC.

This clone was counted only a few times. The rearrangement links TRBV7-9 to TRBJ2-6, with unresolved D. V gave up 2 bases and J gave up 11 bases, with 7 bases separating them. Germline loops: CDR1 SEHNR, CDR2 FQNEAQ (reference sequence). The CDR3 is 12 amino acids. DNA of the CDR3: TGTGCCAGCAGCTTAAGTATTGACGTCCTGACTTTC. This translates into CASSLSIDVLTF.

This chain connects TRBV5-8 to TRBJ1-5, with unresolved D. Germline V gene lookup returns CDR1 SGHTS and CDR2 YDEGEE. V was clipped by 0 bases and J by 6 bases, with 1 base between them. CDR3 length: 11 amino acids. The CDR3 nucleotides are TGTGCCAGCAGCTTGGCTCAGCCCCAGCATTTT. Translation: CASSLAQPQHF.